This TCR beta chain was captured in a study of tumor-infiltrating lymphocytes in primary liver carcinoma. Overall study findings and caveats: Detection in all five tumor regions applied to only about 8-24% of top clones.

Trimming stripped 4 bases from V and 8 bases from J, with 12 bases between. There are 12 residues in the CDR3. Germline V CDR1 and CDR2: SGDLS, YYNGEE. Priming with a constant-region primer yielded TCR beta cDNA from 500 ng total RNA. Amplification in three nested multiplex PCR rounds with slightly modified ARM-PCR gave rise to TCR beta libraries. TRBV1-TRBV30 forward primers paired with a C-beta reverse primer were used in the first two PCR rounds, which ran approximately 10 cycles each. TCRdb recomputed calls from the multiplex PCR reads with MiXCR, one row per CDR3 protein. In the table there are nearly 45,000 distinct CDR3 sequences, 65% to 85% of which are singletons. About this clonotype: Antigen unknown.

Total RNA and DNA came together from around 20-30 mg of bulk tissue without cell sorting. All tumor specimens exceeded 80% viable tumor cells. The genes are TRBV9 and TRBJ1-1; TRBD1 might be the D (5 bases). Sample: liver tumor tissue from sampling region 2. Subset specified: tumor region T2, inferior pole. The source of this sequence is a man aged 35 to 55 with primary liver carcinoma and hepatitis B virus infection. CDR3 loop: CASSPGGMEAFF. The DNA for the CDR3 is TGTGCCAGCAGCCCTGGGGGTATGGAAGCTTTCTTT.